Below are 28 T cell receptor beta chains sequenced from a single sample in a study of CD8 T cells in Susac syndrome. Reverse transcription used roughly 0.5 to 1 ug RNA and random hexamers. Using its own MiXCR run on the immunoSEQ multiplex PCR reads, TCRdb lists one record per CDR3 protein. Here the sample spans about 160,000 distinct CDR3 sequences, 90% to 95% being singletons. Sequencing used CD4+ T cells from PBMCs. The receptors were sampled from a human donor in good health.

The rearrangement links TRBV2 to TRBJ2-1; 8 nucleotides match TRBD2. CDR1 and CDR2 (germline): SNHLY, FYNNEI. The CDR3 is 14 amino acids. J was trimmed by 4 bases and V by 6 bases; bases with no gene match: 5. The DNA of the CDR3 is TGTGCCAGCAGACCCGGGACTAGTTACAATGAGCAGTTCTTC. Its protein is CASRPGTSYNEQFF.

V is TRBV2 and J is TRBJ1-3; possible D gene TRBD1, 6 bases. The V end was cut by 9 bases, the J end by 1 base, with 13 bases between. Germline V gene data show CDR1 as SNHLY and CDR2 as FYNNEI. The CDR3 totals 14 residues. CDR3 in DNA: TGTGCCAGTAATCAGGGGTCGTCTGGAAACACCATATATTTT. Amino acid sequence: CASNQGSSGNTIYF.

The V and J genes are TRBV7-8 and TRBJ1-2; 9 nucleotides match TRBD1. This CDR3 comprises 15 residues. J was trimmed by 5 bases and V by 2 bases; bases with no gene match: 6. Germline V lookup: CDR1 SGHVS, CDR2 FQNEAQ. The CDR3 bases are TGTGCCAGCAGCTTACGAGTGGGGACAGGGTATGGCTACACCTTC. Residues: CASSLRVGTGYGYTF.

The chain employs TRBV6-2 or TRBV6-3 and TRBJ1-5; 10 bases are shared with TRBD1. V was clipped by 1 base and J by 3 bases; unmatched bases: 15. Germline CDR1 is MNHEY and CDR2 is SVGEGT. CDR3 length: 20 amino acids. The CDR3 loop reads CASSYYPGQGSKRNNQPQHF. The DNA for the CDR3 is TGTGCCAGCAGTTACTATCCGGGACAGGGGTCTAAGAGGAACAATCAGCCCCAGCATTTT.

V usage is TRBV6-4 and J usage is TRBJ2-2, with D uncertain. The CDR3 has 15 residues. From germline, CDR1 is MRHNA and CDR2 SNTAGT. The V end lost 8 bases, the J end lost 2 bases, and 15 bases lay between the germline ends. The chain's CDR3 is CASQPVWGNTGELFF. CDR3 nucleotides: TGTGCCAGCCAGCCAGTTTGGGGAAACACCGGGGAGCTGTTTTTT.

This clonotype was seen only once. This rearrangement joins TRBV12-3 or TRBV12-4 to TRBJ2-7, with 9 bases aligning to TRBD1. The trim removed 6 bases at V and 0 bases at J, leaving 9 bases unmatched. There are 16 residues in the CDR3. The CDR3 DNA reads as TGTGCCAGCAGAGCCCCCGGGACAGGGCCCTCCTACGAGCAGTACTTC. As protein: CASRAPGTGPSYEQYF.

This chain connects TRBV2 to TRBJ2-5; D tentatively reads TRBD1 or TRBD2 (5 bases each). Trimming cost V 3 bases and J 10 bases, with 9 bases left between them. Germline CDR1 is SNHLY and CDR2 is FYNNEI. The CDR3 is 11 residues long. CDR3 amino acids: CASSERGDQYF. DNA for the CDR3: TGTGCCAGCAGTGAGAGGGGCGACCAGTACTTC.

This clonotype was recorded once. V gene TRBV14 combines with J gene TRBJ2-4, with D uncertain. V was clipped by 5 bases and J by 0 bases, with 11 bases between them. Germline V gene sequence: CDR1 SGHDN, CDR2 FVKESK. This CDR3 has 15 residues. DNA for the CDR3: TGTGCCAGCAGCGGGCCCGGTTCAGCCAAAAACATTCAGTACTTC. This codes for CASSGPGSAKNIQYF.

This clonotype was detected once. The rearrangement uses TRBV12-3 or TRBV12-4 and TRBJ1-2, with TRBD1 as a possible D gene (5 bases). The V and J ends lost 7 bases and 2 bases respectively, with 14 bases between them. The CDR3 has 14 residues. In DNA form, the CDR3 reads TGTGCCAGCACCCCAACGGGGGGGAACTATGGCTACACCTTC. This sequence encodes CASTPTGGNYGYTF.

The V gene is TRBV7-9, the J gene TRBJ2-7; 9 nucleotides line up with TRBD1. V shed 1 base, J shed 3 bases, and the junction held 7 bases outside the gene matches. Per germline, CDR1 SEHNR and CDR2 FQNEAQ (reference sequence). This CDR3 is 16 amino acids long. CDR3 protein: CASSLGGRTGDYEQYF. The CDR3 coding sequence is TGTGCCAGCAGCTTAGGGGGACGGACAGGGGACTACGAGCAGTACTTC.

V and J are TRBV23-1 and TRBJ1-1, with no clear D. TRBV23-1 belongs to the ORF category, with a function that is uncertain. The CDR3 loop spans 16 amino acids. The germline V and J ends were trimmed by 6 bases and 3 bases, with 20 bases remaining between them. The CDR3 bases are TGCGCCAGCAGCCAAATAGGGATTTACGGGGACACTGAAGCTTTCTTT. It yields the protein CASSQIGIYGDTEAFF.

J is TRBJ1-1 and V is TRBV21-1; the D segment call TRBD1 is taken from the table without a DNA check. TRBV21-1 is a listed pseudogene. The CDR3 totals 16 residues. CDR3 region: CASSKVRDRPYPGAFF. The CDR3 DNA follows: TGTGCCAGCAGCAAAGTCCGCGACAGACCGTACCCAGGGGCTTTCTTT.

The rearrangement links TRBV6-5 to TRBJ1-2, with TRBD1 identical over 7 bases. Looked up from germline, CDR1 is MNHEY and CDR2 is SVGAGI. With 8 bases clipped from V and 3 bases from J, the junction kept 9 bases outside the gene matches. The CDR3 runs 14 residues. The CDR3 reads CASRGTAKYYGYTF. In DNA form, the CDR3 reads TGTGCCAGCCGCGGGACAGCGAAGTACTATGGCTACACCTTC.

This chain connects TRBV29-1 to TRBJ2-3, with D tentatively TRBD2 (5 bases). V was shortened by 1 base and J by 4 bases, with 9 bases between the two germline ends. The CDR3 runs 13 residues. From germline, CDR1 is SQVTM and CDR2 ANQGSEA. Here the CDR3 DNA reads TGCAGCGTTGAAGGGAGCGGCGCAGATACGCAGTATTTT. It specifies CSVEGSGADTQYF.

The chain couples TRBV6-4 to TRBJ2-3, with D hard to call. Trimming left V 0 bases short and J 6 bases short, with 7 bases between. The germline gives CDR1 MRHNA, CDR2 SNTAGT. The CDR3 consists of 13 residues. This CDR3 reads CASSDSKVDTQYF. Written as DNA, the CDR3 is TGTGCCAGCAGTGACTCGAAGGTGGATACGCAGTATTTT.

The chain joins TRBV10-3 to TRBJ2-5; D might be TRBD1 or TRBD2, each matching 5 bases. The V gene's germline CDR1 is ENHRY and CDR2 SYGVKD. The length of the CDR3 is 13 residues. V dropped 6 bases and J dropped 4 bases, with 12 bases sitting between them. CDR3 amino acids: CAISSEGRETQYF. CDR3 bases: TGTGCCATCAGCAGCGAGGGGCGAGAGACCCAGTACTTC.

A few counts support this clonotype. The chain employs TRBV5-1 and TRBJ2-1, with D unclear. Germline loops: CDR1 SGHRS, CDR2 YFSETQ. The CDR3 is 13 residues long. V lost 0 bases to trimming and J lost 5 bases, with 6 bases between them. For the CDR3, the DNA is TGCGCCAGCAGCTTGGCCCAAAACAATGAGCAGTTCTTC. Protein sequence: CASSLAQNNEQFF.

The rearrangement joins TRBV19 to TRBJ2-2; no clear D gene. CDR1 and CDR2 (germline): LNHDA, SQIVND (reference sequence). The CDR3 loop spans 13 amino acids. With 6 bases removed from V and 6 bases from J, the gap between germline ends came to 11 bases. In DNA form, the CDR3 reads TGTGCCAGTAGCACCCTTACGGCCGGGGAGCTGTTTTTT. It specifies CASSTLTAGELFF. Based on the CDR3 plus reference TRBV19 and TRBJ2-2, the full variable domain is DGGITQSPKYLFRKEGQNVTLSCEQNLNHDAMYWYRQDPGQGLRLIYYSQIVNDFQKGDIAEGYSVSREKKESFPLTVTSAQKNPTAFYLCASSTLTAGELFFGEGSRLTVL.

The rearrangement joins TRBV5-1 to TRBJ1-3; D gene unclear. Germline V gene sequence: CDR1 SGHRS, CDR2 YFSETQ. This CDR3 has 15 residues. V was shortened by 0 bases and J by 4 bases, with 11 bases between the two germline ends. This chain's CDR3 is CASSLDGSGGNTIYF. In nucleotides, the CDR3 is TGCGCCAGCAGCTTGGACGGGTCGGGAGGAAACACCATATATTTT.

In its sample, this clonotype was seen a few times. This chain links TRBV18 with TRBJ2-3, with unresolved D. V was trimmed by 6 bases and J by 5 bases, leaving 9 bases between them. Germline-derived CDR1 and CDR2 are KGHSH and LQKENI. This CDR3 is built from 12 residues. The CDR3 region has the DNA TGTGCCAGCTCTTCGACGGGAGATACGCAGTATTTT. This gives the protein CASSSTGDTQYF. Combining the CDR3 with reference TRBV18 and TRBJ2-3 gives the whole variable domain NAGVMQNPRHLVRRRGQEARLRCSPMKGHSHVYWYRQLPEEGLKFMVYLQKENIIDESGMPKERFSAEFPKEGPSILRIQQVVRGDSAAYFCASSSTGDTQYFGPGTRLTVL.

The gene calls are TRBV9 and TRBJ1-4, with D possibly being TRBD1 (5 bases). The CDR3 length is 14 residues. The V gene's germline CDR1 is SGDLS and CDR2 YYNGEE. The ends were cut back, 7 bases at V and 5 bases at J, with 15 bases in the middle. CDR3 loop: CASSRGGENEKLFF. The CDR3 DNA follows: TGTGCCAGCTCTCGGGGCGGAGAAAATGAAAAACTGTTTTTT.

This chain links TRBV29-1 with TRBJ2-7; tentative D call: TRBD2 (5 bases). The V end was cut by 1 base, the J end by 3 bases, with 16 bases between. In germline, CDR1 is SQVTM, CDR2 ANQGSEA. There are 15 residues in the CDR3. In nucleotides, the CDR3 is TGCAGCGTTGAAGGAGGGCCAGGTTATCGCTACGAGCAGTACTTC. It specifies CSVEGGPGYRYEQYF.

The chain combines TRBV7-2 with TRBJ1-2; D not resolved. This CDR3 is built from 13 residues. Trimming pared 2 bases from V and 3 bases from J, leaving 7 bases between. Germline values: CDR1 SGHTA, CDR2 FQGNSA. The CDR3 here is CASSLLPDYGYTF. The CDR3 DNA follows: TGTGCCAGCAGCTTATTGCCAGACTATGGCTACACCTTC.

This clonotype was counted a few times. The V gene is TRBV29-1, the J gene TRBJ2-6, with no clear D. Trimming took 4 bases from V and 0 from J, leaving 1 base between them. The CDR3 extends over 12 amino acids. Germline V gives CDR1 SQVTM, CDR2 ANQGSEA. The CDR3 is CSVASGANVLTF. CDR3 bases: TGCAGCGTTGCCTCTGGGGCCAACGTCCTGACTTTC. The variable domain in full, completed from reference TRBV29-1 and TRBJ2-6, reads SAVISQKPSRDICQRGTSLTIQCQVDSQVTMMFWYRQQPGQSLTLIATANQGSEATYESGFVIDKFPISRPNLTFSTLTVSNMSPEDSSIYLCSVASGANVLTFGAGSRLTVL.

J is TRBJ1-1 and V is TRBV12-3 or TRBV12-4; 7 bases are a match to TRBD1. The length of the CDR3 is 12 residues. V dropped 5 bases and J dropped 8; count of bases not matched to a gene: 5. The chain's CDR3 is CASSPLTGEAFF. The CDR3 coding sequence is TGTGCCAGCAGTCCACTGACAGGGGAAGCTTTCTTT.

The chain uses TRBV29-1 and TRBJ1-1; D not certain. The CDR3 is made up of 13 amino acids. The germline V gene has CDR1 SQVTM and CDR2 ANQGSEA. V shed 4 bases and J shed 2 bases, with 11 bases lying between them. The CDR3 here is CSVVWTGNTEAFF. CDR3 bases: TGCAGCGTTGTGTGGACGGGCAACACTGAAGCTTTCTTT.

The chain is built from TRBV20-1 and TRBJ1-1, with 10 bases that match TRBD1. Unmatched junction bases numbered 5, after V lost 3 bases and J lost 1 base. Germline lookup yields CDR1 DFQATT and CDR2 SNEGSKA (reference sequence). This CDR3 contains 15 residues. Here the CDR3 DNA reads TGCAGTGCTAGGGGGGACAGGGGTGCGAACACTGAAGCTTTCTTT. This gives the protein CSARGDRGANTEAFF.

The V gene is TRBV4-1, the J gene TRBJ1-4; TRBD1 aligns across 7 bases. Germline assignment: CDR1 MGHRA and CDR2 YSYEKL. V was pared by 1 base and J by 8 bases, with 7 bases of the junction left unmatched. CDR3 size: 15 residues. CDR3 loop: CASSQGMQGVEKLFF. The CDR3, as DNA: TGCGCCAGCAGCCAAGGGATGCAGGGGGTAGAAAAACTGTTTTTT.